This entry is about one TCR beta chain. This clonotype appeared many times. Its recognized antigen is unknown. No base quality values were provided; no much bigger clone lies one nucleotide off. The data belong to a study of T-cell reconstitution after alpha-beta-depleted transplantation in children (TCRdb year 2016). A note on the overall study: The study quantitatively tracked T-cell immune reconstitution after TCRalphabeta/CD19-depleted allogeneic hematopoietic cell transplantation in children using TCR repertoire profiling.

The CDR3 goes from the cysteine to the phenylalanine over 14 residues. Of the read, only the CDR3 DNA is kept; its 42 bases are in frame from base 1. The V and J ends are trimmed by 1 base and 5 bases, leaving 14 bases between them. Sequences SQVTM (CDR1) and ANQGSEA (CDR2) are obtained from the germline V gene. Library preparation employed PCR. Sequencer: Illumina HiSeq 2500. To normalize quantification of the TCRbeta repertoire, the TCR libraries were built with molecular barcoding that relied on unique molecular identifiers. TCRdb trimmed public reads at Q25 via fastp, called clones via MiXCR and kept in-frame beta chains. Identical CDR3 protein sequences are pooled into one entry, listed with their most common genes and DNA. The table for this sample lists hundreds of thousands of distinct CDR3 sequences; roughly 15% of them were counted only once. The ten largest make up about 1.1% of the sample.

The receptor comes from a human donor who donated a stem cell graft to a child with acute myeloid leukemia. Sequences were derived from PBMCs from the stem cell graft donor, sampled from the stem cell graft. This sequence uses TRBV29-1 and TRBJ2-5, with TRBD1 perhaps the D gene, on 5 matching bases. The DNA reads TGCAGCGTTGAAGGGGTGGACAACCTGGAGACCCAGTACTTC. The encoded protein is CSVEGVDNLETQYF.